The next 3 T cell receptor beta chains were all read from a single sample in a study of blood T cells in healthy people across ages. A second about 6 to 11 cycle PCR used barcoded and J-beta primers. In TCRdb, the 5' RACE reads were re-called with MiXCR into one record per CDR3 protein. The sample has a few hundred thousand distinct CDR3 sequences; 27% are singletons. The material sequenced was blood. The receptors were sampled from a woman between 65 and 79 years old in good health.

V and J are TRBV20-1 and TRBJ2-5, with D perhaps matching TRBD1 or TRBD2 (7 bases each). V gave up 2 bases and J gave up 4 bases, with 14 bases separating them. The CDR3 totals 14 residues. Looked up from germline, CDR1 is DFQATT and CDR2 is SNEGSKA (reference sequence). The CDR3 DNA reads TGCAGTGCTAGAACAGGGGAGGGGTCAGAGACCCAGTACTTC. Its protein product is CSARTGEGSETQYF.

This clonotype has more than one count but fewer than ten. This chain joins TRBV7-2 and TRBJ2-3, with 8 positions matching TRBD2. CDR1 is SGHTA and CDR2 is FQGNSA in the germline V gene. The CDR3 runs 16 residues. V shed 3 bases and J 1 base; nucleotides not matched to a gene: 6. CDR3 in DNA: TGTGCCAGCAGCTTTACCTACGGGGGGGGCACAGATACGCAGTATTTT. It encodes CASSFTYGGGTDTQYF.

This clonotype was seen a few times. V usage is TRBV12-3 or TRBV12-4 and J usage is TRBJ2-1; 9 nucleotides match TRBD2. The junction had 2 bases not matched to a gene; V was cut back by 2 bases and J by 3 bases. The CDR3 is 15 amino acids. For the CDR3, the DNA is TGTGCCAGCAGTTTATTTAGCGGGGGCTACAATGAGCAGTTCTTC. Its protein product is CASSLFSGGYNEQFF.